Shown below are 5 T cell receptor beta chains from a single sample sequenced in a study of immune heterogeneity within non-small cell lung tumors. The template for each sample was roughly 610 ng of genomic DNA, which had been extracted from bulk tumor tissue. Far-apart biopsies, several per primary tumor, were taken during surgery. Patients went through curative surgery, and their non-small cell lung cancer was untreated and newly diagnosed. CDR3 of TCR beta was amplified by multiplex PCR that used 32 V and 13 J primers. TCRdb passed the multiplex PCR reads through MiXCR, listing each CDR3 protein once. The data show fewer than 13,000 distinct CDR3 sequences, roughly 26% seen once. The sequenced sample consisted of lung tumor tissue. The receptor source for this set is a man aged 50 to 59 with non-small cell lung cancer.

Regarding this clonotype: A clone one base away is much larger, so this may be a read error. The J gene is TRBJ2-5, the V gene TRBV6-1, with 9 bases fitting TRBD2. Per germline, CDR1 MNHNS and CDR2 SASEGT. J was trimmed by 1 base and V by 1 base; bases with no gene match: 1. The CDR3 runs 15 residues. The CDR3: CASSEDSGGQETQYF. CDR3 nucleotide sequence: TGTGCCAGCAGTGAAGATAGCGGGGGCCAAGAGACCCAGTACTTC.

At least ten counts were recorded for this clonotype. J is TRBJ1-4 and V is TRBV19; perhaps TRBD1 as D (5 bases). CDR1 and CDR2 from the germline V gene are LNHDA and SQIVND (reference sequence). Trimming cost V 4 bases and J 4 bases, with 10 bases left between them. CDR3 length equals 14 residues. Here the CDR3 DNA reads TGTGCCAGTAGTACCAGGGAGGGTAATGAAAAACTGTTTTTT. Encoded protein: CASSTREGNEKLFF.

V and J are TRBV5-6 and TRBJ2-7; 7 bases are shared with TRBD1. The CDR3 is made up of 16 amino acids. Germline V gene data show CDR1 as SGHDT and CDR2 as YYEEEE. V lost 0 bases and J lost 7; bases outside the gene matches: 13. The CDR3 DNA is TGTGCCAGCAGCTTGGAGGGGTACAGGGGTTATTGGGAGCAGTACTTC. Its protein is CASSLEGYRGYWEQYF.

Many counts were recorded for this clonotype. V and J are TRBV7-8 and TRBJ1-5; 10 bases line up with TRBD1. The CDR3 runs to 16 residues. The germline gives CDR1 SGHVS, CDR2 FQNEAQ. With V trimmed by 3 bases and J by 0 bases, 2 bases remained unmatched. The CDR3 nucleotides read TGTGCCAGCAGCTTCGGGGACAGGGGTAGCAATCAGCCCCAGCATTTT. Its translation is CASSFGDRGSNQPQHF.

This clonotype is labeled medium-sized. The J gene is TRBJ1-2, the V gene TRBV20-1; possible D gene TRBD1, 5 bases. This CDR3 region has 14 residues. Trimming removed 0 bases at V and 4 bases at J, with 12 bases between. Germline assignment: CDR1 DFQATT and CDR2 SNEGSKA (reference sequence). The DNA for the CDR3 is TGCAGTGCTAGAGATCCGTGGGGGACCTATGGCTACACCTTC. It translates to CSARDPWGTYGYTF.